This is a list of T cell receptor beta chains from one sample in a study of blood T cell repertoires in COVID-19. Profiling relied on immunoSEQ multiplex PCR, and the TCRdb table lists in-frame clones only, not all of them. The sample lists about 120,000 clones, 87% occurring once. The material sequenced was peripheral blood. All receptors come from a woman aged 70-85 years with acute or convalescent COVID-19. The CDR3 runs from the conserved cysteine through the conserved F or W. Fields, in order: V gene, clone size, J gene, D gene, CDR3 protein, CDR3 DNA. D genes are given only for firm matches. Clone size is stated in some rows and not others, as once, few, many or a class when expanded.

>TRBV7-2|-|TRBJ2-1|TRBD2
CASSSSGGAYEQFF
TGTGCCAGCAGCTCTAGCGGGGGGGCTTATGAGCAGTTCTTC
>TRBV9|-|TRBJ2-3|-
CASSPHSSGGADTQYF
TGTGCCAGCAGCCCACACTCCAGCGGCGGTGCAGATACGCAGTATTTT
>TRBV12-3/TRBV12-4|many|TRBJ1-1|-
CASRRSERSEAFF
TGTGCCAGCAGAAGAAGCGAAAGGTCTGAAGCTTTCTTT
>TRBV9|-|TRBJ2-3|TRBD1
CASSGGTGSTDTQYF
TGTGCCAGCAGCGGGGGGACAGGGTCAACAGATACGCAGTATTTT
>TRBV2|-|TRBJ1-2|TRBD1
CASSRTGGDGYTF
TGTGCCAGTTCTCGGACAGGGGGGGATGGCTACACCTTC
>TRBV5-1|-|TRBJ2-2|-
CASSKGAGAGELFF
TGCGCCAGCAGCAAGGGTGCAGGGGCCGGGGAGCTGTTTTTT
>TRBV7-9|-|TRBJ1-3|-
CASSFSGRGRNTIYF
TGTGCCAGCAGCTTTAGCGGGCGGGGCCGAAACACCATATATTTT
>TRBV25-1|-|TRBJ2-7|-
CASSEYSEQYF
TGTGCCAGCAGTGAATACAGTGAGCAGTACTTC
>TRBV24-1|-|TRBJ1-1|-
CATKTTGSEAFF
TGTGCCACCAAAACCACCGGGAGTGAAGCTTTCTTT
>TRBV4-1|-|TRBJ2-7|-
CASSQVPTYEQYF
TGCGCCAGCAGCCAAGTCCCCACCTACGAGCAGTACTTC
>TRBV9|-|TRBJ1-3|TRBD1
CASSATTGTGSGLGNTIYF
TGTGCCAGCAGCGCCACAACCGGGACAGGGTCGGGGTTGGGAAACACCATATATTTT
>TRBV5-1|few|TRBJ1-4|-
CASSLGQGGEKLFF
TGCGCCAGCAGCTTGGGGCAGGGAGGAGAAAAACTGTTTTTT
>TRBV5-4|-|TRBJ2-5|-
CASSPQGWRMETQYF
TGTGCCAGCAGCCCTCAGGGGTGGAGGATGGAGACCCAGTACTTC
>TRBV7-2|-|TRBJ2-5|TRBD2
CASTPTSGSQETQYF
TGTGCCAGCACCCCGACTAGCGGGAGCCAAGAGACCCAGTACTTC
>TRBV7-3|-|TRBJ2-1|-
CASSSGYEQFF
TGTGCCAGCAGCTCAGGGTATGAGCAGTTCTTC
>TRBV18|-|TRBJ2-3|-
CASSPFTDTQYF
TGTGCCAGCTCACCCTTCACAGATACGCAGTATTTT
>TRBV28|-|TRBJ2-3|-
CASKSAGLDTQYF
TGTGCCAGCAAGTCGGCGGGGTTAGATACGCAGTATTTT
>TRBV9|-|TRBJ1-3|-
CASSPRVPRGNTIYF
TGTGCCAGCAGCCCCCGGGTCCCAAGGGGAAACACCATATATTTT
>TRBV5-1|-|TRBJ2-1|TRBD2
CASSLGSSGGAVDEQFF
TGCGCCAGCAGCTTGGGCTCTAGCGGGGGGGCTGTCGATGAGCAGTTCTTC
>TRBV28|-|TRBJ2-1|-
CASNGGHNNEQFF
TGTGCCAGCAACGGGGGGCATAACAATGAGCAGTTCTTC
>TRBV12-3/TRBV12-4|-|TRBJ2-7|-
CASSMRYEQYF
TGTGCCAGCAGTATGCGATACGAGCAGTACTTC
>TRBV10-3|-|TRBJ1-1|-
CAISGNTGNTEAFF
TGTGCCATCAGTGGAAATACAGGGAACACTGAAGCTTTCTTT
>TRBV3-1/TRBV3-2|-|TRBJ2-1|-
CASSQDGDFYNEQFF
TGTGCCAGCAGCCAAGATGGGGACTTCTACAATGAGCAGTTCTTC
>TRBV29-1|-|TRBJ1-1|-
CSVEDPSRATEAFF
TGCAGCGTTGAAGATCCCTCCAGGGCCACTGAAGCTTTCTTT
>TRBV7-3|-|TRBJ2-2|TRBD2
CASSGSGLAALTGELFF
TGTGCCAGCAGTGGATCAGGACTAGCGGCCCTCACCGGGGAGCTGTTTTTT
>TRBV7-3|-|TRBJ2-3|-
CASSSRSPGGTDTQYF
TGTGCCAGCAGCTCCCGATCCCCGGGGGGCACAGATACGCAGTATTTT
>TRBV12-5|-|TRBJ1-3|-
CASGTPLREGNTIYF
TGTGCTAGTGGTACCCCTTTGAGGGAGGGAAACACCATATATTTT
>TRBV5-4|-|TRBJ1-6|-
CASSSQGRNNSPLHF
TGTGCCAGCAGTTCACAGGGACGCAATAATTCACCCCTCCACTTT
>TRBV6-5|-|TRBJ2-5|TRBD1
CASSPTGTGGETQYF
TGTGCCAGCAGCCCAACCGGGACAGGGGGGGAGACCCAGTACTTC
>TRBV6-5|-|TRBJ2-5|-
CASTVNQETQYF
TGTGCCAGCACAGTAAATCAAGAGACCCAGTACTTC
>TRBV4-1|-|TRBJ2-1|-
CASSPRITGDFGNEQFF
TGCGCCAGCAGCCCGCGTATAACGGGGGATTTTGGCAATGAGCAGTTCTTC
>TRBV28|-|TRBJ1-1|-
CASSSPTDGTEAFF
TGTGCCAGCAGTTCCCCGACAGATGGCACTGAAGCTTTCTTT
>TRBV5-1|few|TRBJ2-3|-
CASSPHGVEVTSTDTQYF
TGCGCCAGCAGCCCGCACGGGGTTGAGGTAACTAGCACAGATACGCAGTATTTT
>TRBV6-5|-|TRBJ1-1|-
CASRRAGSNTEAFF
TGTGCCAGCAGGAGAGCGGGCAGCAACACTGAAGCTTTCTTT
>TRBV28|-|TRBJ1-1|-
CASLYGGSTEAFF
TGTGCCAGCTTATACGGTGGGAGCACTGAAGCTTTCTTT
>TRBV12-3/TRBV12-4|-|TRBJ2-7|TRBD1
CASSSTTGFEQYF
TGTGCCAGCAGTTCAACGACAGGGTTCGAGCAGTACTTC
>TRBV30|-|TRBJ2-5|TRBD1
CAWGGQGAGETQYF
TGTGCCTGGGGGGGACAGGGGGCCGGAGAGACCCAGTACTTC
>TRBV7-3|-|TRBJ2-2|TRBD1
CASSFYGTGFNANTGELFF
TGTGCCAGCAGCTTTTATGGGACAGGGTTTAACGCGAACACCGGGGAGCTGTTTTTT
>TRBV5-6|-|TRBJ2-5|-
CASSTAVGAQETQYF
TGTGCCAGCAGCACCGCCGTGGGGGCCCAAGAGACCCAGTACTTC
>TRBV2|-|TRBJ2-7|TRBD1
CASILDRGQEQYF
TGTGCCAGCATTTTAGACAGGGGGCAAGAGCAGTACTTC
>TRBV5-6|-|TRBJ2-1|-
CASSHRGYNEQFF
TGTGCCAGCAGCCACCGGGGGTACAATGAGCAGTTCTTC
>TRBV30|-|TRBJ1-4|TRBD1
CAWRTSGTGNEKLFF
TGTGCCTGGAGGACCTCCGGGACAGGAAATGAAAAACTGTTTTTT